The 30 T cell receptor beta chains reported below all come from one sample, sequenced in a study of shared clonotypes between healthy human individuals (TCRdb year 2020). The library was produced with the immunoSEQ multiplex PCR assay. The immuneACCESS repertoire file appears here via TCRdb, limited to in-frame rearrangements. These files lack a portion of the clones; in checked studies, under half of the deficit traces to unresolved V genes, and the cause of the others is not known. The sample table contains 2 million to 2.5 million clones; only one count was recorded for 95% of them. Clones ranked in the top ten supply roughly 0.13% of the sample. The sample taken for sequencing was naive CD4+ T cells sorted from blood. The label giving this sample's cell subset or site can be read as: CD45RA+ positively selected. The source is a man between 18 and 29 years old in good health.

Remarks on this clone: The same CDR3 arises from other DNA sequences in this sample as well. The chain joins TRBV7-2 to TRBJ2-5; 7 bases match TRBD1. Germline values: CDR1 SGHTA, CDR2 FQGNSA. This CDR3 has 13 residues. V lost 5 bases, J lost 5 bases, and 5 bases stayed unmatched. The CDR3 loop reads CASSLRGQETQYF. CDR3 DNA: TGTGCCAGCAGCCTTAGGGGGCAGGAGACCCAGTACTTC.

The chain recombines TRBV6-1 with TRBJ2-7, with TRBD2 as a possible D gene (5 bases). The CDR3 runs to 14 residues. Germline-derived CDR1 and CDR2 are MNHNS and SASEGT. V lost 6 bases and J 5 bases, leaving 17 bases between the germline ends. As DNA, the CDR3 is TGTGCCAGCAGAACCGGGATAAGGAGTCACGAGCAGTACTTC. It codes for CASRTGIRSHEQYF.

The chain carries TRBV4-1 and TRBJ2-5, with TRBD2 matching over 12 bases. Germline assignment: CDR1 MGHRA and CDR2 YSYEKL. The CDR3 is 16 residues long. V lost 4 bases, J lost 5 bases, and 8 bases stayed unmatched. The CDR3 protein is CASSPPSGGAQETQYF. The CDR3 DNA is TGCGCCAGCAGCCCACCTAGCGGGGGGGCCCAGGAGACCCAGTACTTC.

This chain connects TRBV6-5 to TRBJ1-2; possible D gene TRBD1, 5 bases. CDR1 and CDR2 from the germline V gene are MNHEY and SVGAGI. The CDR3 covers 11 residues. The germline V and J ends were trimmed by 4 bases and 7 bases, with 7 bases remaining between them. CDR3 residues: CASSSGFGYTF. CDR3 nucleotide sequence: TGTGCCAGCAGTTCAGGGTTTGGCTACACCTTC.

The chain carries TRBV6-5 and TRBJ2-7, with D possibly called TRBD1 or TRBD2 (7 bases each). CDR1 and CDR2 from the germline V gene are MNHEY and SVGAGI. The CDR3 loop spans 16 amino acids. V shed 0 bases and J shed 8 bases, with 20 bases lying between them. The CDR3 DNA is TGTGCCAGCAGTTACTCCCGGGGCAGGGGGAGCGGGAAGCAGTACTTC. Its translation: CASSYSRGRGSGKQYF.

The chain combines TRBV18 with TRBJ2-7; 7 nucleotides line up with TRBD1. With 3 bases clipped from V and 2 bases from J, the junction kept 7 bases outside the gene matches. The CDR3 has 15 amino acids. Germline values: CDR1 KGHSH, CDR2 LQKENI. The chain's CDR3 is CASSPLQGPPYEQYF. CDR3 nucleotide sequence: TGTGCCAGCTCACCTTTACAGGGGCCTCCCTACGAGCAGTACTTC.

CDR3 residues: CASYKGVAEAFF. The CDR3 bases are TGTGCCAGCTACAAAGGGGTCGCTGAAGCTTTCTTT. The J gene is TRBJ1-1, the V gene TRBV27, with D maybe TRBD1 (5 bases). Germline values: CDR1 MNHEY, CDR2 SMNVEV (reference sequence). There are 12 residues in the CDR3. V was pared by 8 bases and J by 6 bases, with 13 bases between.

The chain carries TRBV5-1 and TRBJ1-2, with unresolved D. Trimming removed 0 bases from V and 4 bases from J, with 13 bases in between. The CDR3 consists of 15 residues. Germline-derived CDR1 and CDR2 are SGHRS and YFSETQ. In DNA form, the CDR3 reads TGCGCCAGCAGCTTGGCGGTAGGGCCTAGCTATGGCTACACCTTC. Its translation is CASSLAVGPSYGYTF.

This sequence joins TRBV18 and TRBJ1-6; D call uncertain. Trimming took 4 bases from V and 7 from J, leaving 11 bases between them. This CDR3 spans 14 amino acids. The V gene's germline CDR1 is KGHSH and CDR2 LQKENI. The CDR3 coding sequence is TGTGCCAGCTCACGACCGGACGGGAATTCACCCCTCCACTTT. Amino acids: CASSRPDGNSPLHF.

The rearrangement uses TRBV5-4 and TRBJ2-7; the D call may be TRBD1 or TRBD2 (6 bases each). Germline lookup yields CDR1 SGHNT and CDR2 YYREEE (reference sequence). V was trimmed by 4 bases and J by 2 bases, leaving 16 bases between them. The CDR3 runs 15 residues. In nucleotides, the CDR3 is TGTGCCAGCAGCCCGGGGGCAGGGCAGACCTACGAGCAGTACTTC. This sequence encodes CASSPGAGQTYEQYF.

Of note for this clone: The same CDR3 arises from other DNA sequences in this sample as well. J is TRBJ2-7 and V is TRBV12-5; the D is unclear. V was pared by 4 bases and J by 2 bases, with 9 bases between. From germline, CDR1 is LGHNT and CDR2 FRNRAP. This CDR3 is built from 13 residues. The CDR3 bases are TGTGCTAGTGGTTCCCTGGGTGCCTACGAGCAGTACTTC. It is translated as CASGSLGAYEQYF.

The rearrangement links TRBV2 to TRBJ2-7; tentative D call: TRBD1 (6 bases). Germline CDR1 SNHLY, CDR2 FYNNEI. The CDR3 has 12 amino acids. V lost 7 bases, J lost 5 bases, and 12 bases lay in between. The CDR3 loop is CASTQGKNEQYF. CDR3 bases: TGTGCCAGCACCCAGGGGAAAAACGAGCAGTACTTC.

This chain joins TRBV10-1 and TRBJ2-7, with a weak D call TRBD1 (5 bases). The CDR3 is 15 residues long. Per the germline V gene, CDR1 is WNHNN and CDR2 is SYGVQD (reference sequence). The V and J ends lost 8 bases and 2 bases respectively, with 19 bases between them. In DNA, the CDR3 is TGCGCCAGCTTTGACCTTAAGACAGAGCCCTACGAGCAGTACTTC. The encoded protein is CASFDLKTEPYEQYF.

The gene calls are TRBV6-5 and TRBJ1-5, with no clear D. Germline CDR1 MNHEY, CDR2 SVGAGI. The V gene lost 6 bases and the J gene lost 2 bases, with 14 bases spanning the gap. This CDR3 is 15 amino acids long. The CDR3 nucleotides read TGTGCCAGCAGCCCCGAAGGGAGCGGCAATCAGCCCCAGCATTTT. The encoded protein is CASSPEGSGNQPQHF.

As regards this clone: The sample holds other DNA sequences that translate to the same CDR3. The V and J genes are TRBV18 and TRBJ2-7; possibly TRBD2 for D (6 bases). The CDR3 consists of 15 residues. Trimming cost V 2 bases and J 1 base, with 12 bases left between them. The germline CDR1 and CDR2 sequences are KGHSH and LQKENI. The CDR3 DNA follows: TGTGCCAGCTCACCAGCATTGGGGGGTTCCTACGAGCAGTACTTC. Its translation: CASSPALGGSYEQYF.

Note on this clone: Other nucleotide sequences in the sample specify the same CDR3. This chain joins TRBV18 and TRBJ1-2; no definite D call. V lost 0 bases, J lost 0 bases, and 5 bases lay in between. The CDR3 covers 14 residues. Germline V gives CDR1 KGHSH, CDR2 LQKENI. CDR3 in amino acids: CASSPPTANYGYTF. CDR3 sequence (DNA): TGTGCCAGCTCACCACCGACGGCTAACTATGGCTACACCTTC.

This clone was detected only a few times. DNA for the CDR3: TGTGCCAGCAGCTTATCCGGGACCGGCGGTGAGTTCTTC. This gives the protein CASSLSGTGGEFF. V usage is TRBV7-2 and J usage is TRBJ2-1, with D perhaps being TRBD1 or TRBD2 (5 bases each). Germline CDR1 SGHTA, CDR2 FQGNSA. Trimming took 2 bases from V and 14 from J, leaving 16 bases between them. The CDR3 consists of 13 residues.

This chain joins TRBV19 and TRBJ2-1, with 8 bases lining up with TRBD1. After removal of 5 bases from V and 9 bases from J, the junction contained 9 bases not matched to a gene. The CDR3 spans 14 residues. Germline lookup yields CDR1 LNHDA and CDR2 SQIVND (reference sequence). Written as DNA, the CDR3 is TGTGCCAGTAGTGGCAGGGGGCAGGCGGGTGAGCAGTTCTTC. Its translation: CASSGRGQAGEQFF.

Turning to this clone: One end of the junction does not line up with germline, which may come from a read error. For the CDR3, the DNA is TGTGCTAGCAGCCCCCGGACTAGCGGGGGGCCGGGCGAGCAGTTCTTC. The encoded protein is CASSPRTSGGPGEQFF. This sequence joins TRBV7-7 and TRBJ2-1; 14 bases are a match to TRBD2. CDR3 length: 16 amino acids. Germline V gives CDR1 SSHAT, CDR2 FNYEAQ (reference sequence).

This rearrangement joins TRBV11-2 to TRBJ2-3; no clear D. The V gene lost 5 bases and the J gene lost 9 bases, with 15 bases spanning the gap. The CDR3 has 13 residues. From germline, CDR1 is SGHAT and CDR2 FQNNGV. In DNA, the CDR3 is TGTGCCAGCAGCACCGGATTAGGAGCAACGCAGTATTTT. Its translation: CASSTGLGATQYF.

The chain is built from TRBV6-1 and TRBJ1-2; 7 bases line up with TRBD1. CDR1 is MNHNS, CDR2 SASEGT, per germline. The trim removed 6 bases at V and 0 bases at J, leaving 4 bases unmatched. The CDR3 has 14 residues. This CDR3 is CASSRGQTNYGYTF. CDR3 in DNA: TGTGCCAGCAGCCGGGGACAGACTAACTATGGCTACACCTTC.

The chain carries TRBV4-3 and TRBJ1-2; D perhaps matches TRBD1 (5 bases). Germline lookup yields CDR1 LGHNA and CDR2 YSLEER. With 3 bases removed from V and 0 bases from J, the gap between germline ends came to 11 bases. This CDR3 is 15 amino acids long. CDR3 loop: CASSQFRDPNYGYTF. The CDR3 bases are TGCGCCAGCAGCCAGTTCCGGGACCCTAACTATGGCTACACCTTC.

The chain is built from TRBV15 and TRBJ2-7; TRBD1 matches at 7 bases. Germline CDR1 is LNHNV and CDR2 is YYDKDF (reference sequence). The CDR3 sequence is 15 residues long. V shed 5 bases and J 1 base; nucleotides not matched to a gene: 8. In DNA, the CDR3 is TGTGCCACCAGCGGAGCGACAGGGAGATCCTACGAGCAGTACTTC. This encodes CATSGATGRSYEQYF. The variable domain in full, completed from reference TRBV15 and TRBJ2-7, reads DAMVIQNPRYQVTQFGKPVTLSCSQTLNHNVMYWYQQKSSQAPKLLFHYYDKDFNNEADTPDNFQSRRPNTSFCFLDIRSPGLGDTAMYLCATSGATGRSYEQYFGPGTRLTVT.

V usage is TRBV27 and J usage is TRBJ1-1, with D tentatively TRBD1 (5 bases). Between the trimmed V and J ends, which lost 6 bases and 1 base, there was a span of 15 bases. The CDR3 loop spans 15 amino acids. The V gene's germline CDR1 is MNHEY and CDR2 SMNVEV (reference sequence). This CDR3 is CASRGQGWGNTEAFF. As DNA, the CDR3 is TGTGCCAGCAGGGGGCAGGGTTGGGGGAACACTGAAGCTTTCTTT.

The chain couples TRBV5-1 to TRBJ2-1, with TRBD2 identical over 11 bases. J lost 7 bases, V lost 4 bases, and 7 bases had no gene match. Germline V gene sequence: CDR1 SGHRS, CDR2 YFSETQ. CDR3 length: 15 residues. CDR3 residues: CASSRTSGLLNEQFF. DNA for the CDR3: TGCGCCAGCAGCAGGACTAGCGGGCTTTTGAATGAGCAGTTCTTC.

This clone occurred a few times. V and J are TRBV6-9 and TRBJ2-2, with TRBD1 matching over 7 bases. CDR3 size: 12 residues. V trimming: 8 bases; J trimming: 7 bases; junction bases outside the gene matches: 4. Per the germline V gene, CDR1 is MNHGY and CDR2 is SVAAGI. The CDR3: CASLQGNGELFF. The CDR3 DNA follows: TGTGCCAGCCTACAGGGGAACGGGGAGCTGTTTTTT.

The chain combines TRBV5-4 with TRBJ2-7, with TRBD1 matching 8 bases. CDR3 length: 14 residues. The germline gives CDR1 SGHNT, CDR2 YYREEE (reference sequence). J was trimmed by 5 bases and V by 0 bases; bases with no gene match: 4. CDR3 DNA sequence: TGTGCCAGCAGCTTGGGCAGGGGGCGAGACGAGCAGTACTTC. As protein: CASSLGRGRDEQYF.

The chain combines TRBV10-1 with TRBJ2-3; 10 bases are a match to TRBD2. The CDR3 spans 15 residues. Looked up from germline, CDR1 is WNHNN and CDR2 is SYGVQD (reference sequence). V trimming: 6 bases; J trimming: 4 bases; junction bases outside the gene matches: 7. The CDR3 nucleotides are TGCGCCAGCAGGCCCGGGACTAGCGCTTCAGATACGCAGTATTTT. Translation: CASRPGTSASDTQYF.

This clone occurred once. This chain uses TRBV10-3 with TRBJ1-1, with D unclear. This CDR3 comprises 13 residues. The V end lost 2 bases, the J end lost 9 bases, and 13 bases lay between the germline ends. Germline V gene sequence: CDR1 ENHRY, CDR2 SYGVKD. The CDR3 is CAISELAGGQAFF. Written as DNA, the CDR3 is TGTGCCATCAGTGAGCTCGCTGGAGGGCAAGCTTTCTTT.

The rearrangement uses TRBV6-5 and TRBJ2-3, with 8 bases fitting TRBD1. Germline CDR1 MNHEY, CDR2 SVGAGI. There are 16 residues in the CDR3. The J segment lost 3 bases and the V segment lost 4 bases, leaving 9 bases of the junction unmatched. The CDR3 DNA sequence: TGTGCCAGCAGTTCACCCCGGGACAGGTTTACAGATACGCAGTATTTT. It is translated as CASSSPRDRFTDTQYF.